This T cell receptor (beta chain) is from a study of radiation and T cells in renal cell carcinoma. Study-level results: Top tumor clonotypes rose in blood 2 weeks post-radiation, then contracted.

V dropped 2 bases and J dropped 7 bases, with 12 bases sitting between them. The germline CDR1 and CDR2 sequences are MDHEN and SYDVKM. CDR3 size: 13 residues. Time point indicated: blood 4 weeks post-SBRT, at nephrectomy. Treatment here: 15 Gy SBRT to primary tumor, nephrectomy 4 weeks later. The patient's renal cell carcinoma had clear cell pathology. Data came from immunoSEQ multiplex PCR; TCRdb stores just in-frame clones and leaves some out. Seen here are around 95,000 clones, 84% observed once, and the top ten hold less than 7.5%. With respect to this clone: Its antigen is not identified.

This specimen consisted of blood, obtained from a patient whose treatment included radiotherapy and nephrectomy. The gene calls are TRBV28 and TRBJ2-7, with D perhaps matching TRBD1 (5 bases). This TCR was recovered from a man aged 60 to 69 with renal cell carcinoma. CDR3 residues: CASSLQGSWEQYF. CDR3 DNA: TGTGCCAGCAGTTTACAGGGATCGTGGGAGCAGTACTTC.